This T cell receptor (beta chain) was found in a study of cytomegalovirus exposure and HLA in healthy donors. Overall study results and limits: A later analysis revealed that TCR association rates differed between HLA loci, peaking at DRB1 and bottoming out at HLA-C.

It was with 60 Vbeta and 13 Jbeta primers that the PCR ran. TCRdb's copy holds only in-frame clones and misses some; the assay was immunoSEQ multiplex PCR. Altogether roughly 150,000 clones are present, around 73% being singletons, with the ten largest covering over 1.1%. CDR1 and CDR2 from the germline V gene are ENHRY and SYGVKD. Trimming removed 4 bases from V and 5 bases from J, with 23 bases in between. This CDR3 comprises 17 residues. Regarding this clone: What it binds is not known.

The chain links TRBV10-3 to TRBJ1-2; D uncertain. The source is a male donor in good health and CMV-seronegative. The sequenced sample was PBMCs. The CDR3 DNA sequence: TGTGCCATCAGTGGTTACGGTGGGAAAACTGAGGGTTATGGCTACACCTTC. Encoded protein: CAISGYGGKTEGYGYTF.